These 9 T cell receptor beta chains were all obtained from the same sample, sequenced in a study of regulatory T cells in long-lasting Graves disease. Indicated time point: newly diagnosed GD, antithyroid drugs for less than 3 months. Researchers made the TCR library from RNA that was extracted from PBMCs. Investigators prepared the TCR beta libraries by applying iRepertoire HTBI primers and Arm-PCR of CDR3 regions. TCRdb recomputed calls from the multiplex PCR reads with MiXCR, one row per CDR3 protein. The profile shows hundreds of thousands of distinct CDR3 sequences, about a sixth of them singletons. These same records also appear under a second study, on T cells in Graves' hyperthyroidism and ophthalmopathy.

The sample here was peripheral blood mononuclear cells (PBMCs), taken at new diagnosis, from a patient treated with antithyroid drugs. Receptors originate from a woman aged 25 to 39 with Graves disease.

Note on this clonotype: This may be a read error: a much more frequent sequence differs by one nucleotide. The chain employs TRBV29-1 and TRBJ2-3, with D possibly being TRBD1 (5 bases). The DNA end lines up better with TRBJ2-1; the J call may be wrong. The CDR3 sequence is 12 residues long. Germline V gene lookup returns CDR1 SQVTM and CDR2 ANQGSEA. CDR3 loop: CSVTDSSYEQFF. The CDR3 DNA is TGCAGCGTTACCGACAGCTCTTACGAGCAGTTCTTC.

A note on this clonotype: This may stem from a read error, because a much larger clone lies one nucleotide away. The CDR3: CATSDTPQGPGYGYTF. DNA of the CDR3: TGTGCCACCAGTGACACCCCCCAGGGCCCTGGGTATGGCTACACCTTC. The chain couples TRBV24-1 to TRBJ1-2, with D possibly matching TRBD1 (5 bases). V was shortened by 4 bases and J by 5 bases, with 19 bases between the two germline ends. Germline CDR1 and CDR2: KGHDR and SFDVKD. The CDR3 has 16 amino acids.

On this clonotype: A read error is possible here, since a much larger clone lies one base away. The gene calls are TRBV12-3 or TRBV12-4 and TRBJ2-6, with 12 bases matching TRBD2. The CDR3 runs 16 residues. The DNA for the CDR3 is TGTGCCGGCAGACTAGCGGGAGCTCCTGGGGCCAACGTCCTGACTTTC. This sequence encodes CAGRLAGAPGANVLTF.

This rearrangement joins TRBV7-6 to TRBJ1-3, with D unclear. The CDR3 covers 17 residues. V lost 5 bases to trimming and J lost 0 bases, with 17 bases between them. CDR1 is SGHVS and CDR2 is FNYEAQ in the germline V gene. CDR3 loop: CASSPPNRFHSGNTIYF. Written as DNA, the CDR3 is TGTGCCAGCAGCCCTCCCAACCGGTTTCACTCTGGAAACACCATATATTTT.

The genes are TRBV11-2 and TRBJ1-6; 9 nucleotides match TRBD1. Germline-derived CDR1 and CDR2 are SGHAT and FQNNGV. V shed 9 bases, J shed 0 bases, and the junction held 15 bases outside the gene matches. CDR3 length: 19 residues. The CDR3 region is CASRPSTGGPLSYNSPLHF. The CDR3, as DNA: TGTGCCAGTAGACCCTCGACAGGGGGTCCTCTCTCCTATAATTCACCCCTCCACTTT. The full variable domain, its missing parts supplied by reference TRBV11-2 and TRBJ1-6, is EAGVAQSPRYKIIEKRQSVAFWCNPISGHATLYWYQQILGQGPKLLIQFQNNGVVDDSQLPKDRFSAERLKGVDSTLKIQPAKLEDSAVYLCASRPSTGGPLSYNSPLHFGNGTRLTVT.

Many counts were recorded for this clonotype. This chain connects TRBV6-5 to TRBJ2-5; D uncertain. Trimming left V 4 bases short and J 3 bases short, with 12 bases between. The CDR3 length is 14 residues. CDR1 and CDR2 from the germline V gene are MNHEY and SVGAGI. CDR3 amino acids: CASSFDNTKETQYF. The CDR3 DNA is TGTGCCAGCAGTTTCGACAACACTAAAGAGACCCAGTACTTC.

The sample holds many counts of this clonotype. Here the CDR3 DNA reads TGTGCCAGCAGTTTTGTCGGGAGGTCCTACAATGAGCAGTTCTTC. Translating gives CASSFVGRSYNEQFF. The chain uses TRBV28 and TRBJ2-1, with 7 bases lining up with TRBD2. This CDR3 comprises 15 residues. Germline V gene data show CDR1 as MDHEN and CDR2 as SYDVKM. The J segment lost 1 base and the V segment lost 3 bases, leaving 3 bases of the junction unmatched.

This clonotype has just a few counts. The chain uses TRBV6-2 or TRBV6-3 and TRBJ1-1, with a weak D call TRBD1 (5 bases). CDR3 length: 18 amino acids. The V gene lost 8 bases and the J gene lost 4 bases, with 29 bases spanning the gap. The germline V gene encodes CDR1 MNHEY and CDR2 SVGEGT. The CDR3 DNA reads TGTGCCAGCTCCCGCCTCGGTGGGGCGTTGGCCACGGGCACTGAAGCTTTCTTT. The encoded protein is CASSRLGGALATGTEAFF.

This clonotype was observed at least ten times. The genes are TRBV3-1 and TRBJ2-3; the D is unclear. CDR1 and CDR2 (germline): LGHDT, YNNKEL (reference sequence). Trimming cost V 0 bases and J 2 bases, with 12 bases left between them. The CDR3 is made up of 16 amino acids. Written as DNA, the CDR3 is TGTGCCAGCAGCCAAGATCGACCAGAATACACAGATACGCAGTATTTT. As protein: CASSQDRPEYTDTQYF.